Listed below are T cell receptor beta chains from one sample, sequenced in a study of blood T cell repertoires in COVID-19. Sequencing used immunoSEQ multiplex PCR; TCRdb keeps in-frame clones, though not all of them. The sample carries under 100,000 clones, roughly 87% recorded once. Sequencing was done on a sample of peripheral blood. These receptors all come from a man between 25 and 39 years old with acute or convalescent COVID-19. Each CDR3 is given with its conserved first and last residue. The order of the fields is CDR3 protein, CDR3 DNA, V gene, D gene, J gene, clone size. The D gene is left open where the match is weak. The size field is filled for only some rows; it gives once, few, many or a size class.

CDR3 protein: CASSPRGGSVYEQYF; CDR3 DNA: TGTGCCAGCAGCCCTCGGGGGGGCTCGGTGTACGAGCAGTACTTC; V gene: TRBV7-8; D gene: TRBD2; J gene: TRBJ2-7; clone size: once
CDR3 protein: CASSIRTSGGNEQFF; CDR3 DNA: TGTGCCAGCAGCATACGGACTAGCGGTGGCAATGAGCAGTTCTTC; V gene: TRBV7-2; D gene: TRBD2; J gene: TRBJ2-1; clone size: once
CDR3 protein: CASSFSGTGANEQYF; CDR3 DNA: TGCGCCAGCAGCTTCTCCGGGACAGGGGCCAACGAGCAGTACTTC; V gene: TRBV5-1; D gene: TRBD1; J gene: TRBJ2-7; clone size: -
CDR3 protein: CASSLGRSRATGELFF; CDR3 DNA: TGTGCCAGCAGCTTAGGCCGATCCAGGGCCACCGGGGAGCTGTTTTTT; V gene: TRBV13; D gene: -; J gene: TRBJ2-2; clone size: -
CDR3 protein: CASSGMGRPYNEQFF; CDR3 DNA: TGTGCCAGCAGCGGTATGGGGCGGCCCTACAATGAGCAGTTCTTC; V gene: TRBV11-2; D gene: -; J gene: TRBJ2-1; clone size: -
CDR3 protein: CASSPTGANVLTF; CDR3 DNA: TGTGCCAGCAGCCCGACAGGGGCCAACGTCCTGACTTTC; V gene: TRBV7-2; D gene: -; J gene: TRBJ2-6; clone size: -
CDR3 protein: CASSPRSTSGRPNSYNEQFF; CDR3 DNA: TGTGCCAGCAGCCCCAGGTCAACTAGCGGGAGGCCGAACTCCTACAATGAGCAGTTCTTC; V gene: TRBV4-2; D gene: TRBD2; J gene: TRBJ2-1; clone size: -
CDR3 protein: CASSSRDTSTKAFF; CDR3 DNA: TGTGCCAGCAGCTCCCGGGACACCTCAACCAAAGCTTTCTTT; V gene: TRBV6-5; D gene: -; J gene: TRBJ1-1; clone size: -
CDR3 protein: CASSPGTGYNYEQFF; CDR3 DNA: TGTGCCAGCAGCCCCGGGACAGGGTATAACTATGAGCAGTTCTTC; V gene: TRBV11-3; D gene: TRBD1; J gene: TRBJ2-1; clone size: -
CDR3 protein: CASSPRDRTGTSGNTGELFF; CDR3 DNA: TGTGCCAGCAGCCCCCGGGACAGAACCGGGACTAGCGGGAACACCGGGGAGCTGTTTTTT; V gene: TRBV9; D gene: TRBD2; J gene: TRBJ2-2; clone size: -
CDR3 protein: CSVEGQGTGEQYF; CDR3 DNA: TGCAGCGTCGAGGGACAGGGTACGGGCGAGCAGTACTTC; V gene: TRBV29-1; D gene: TRBD1; J gene: TRBJ2-7; clone size: -
CDR3 protein: CASSLARGAVDGGNQPQHF; CDR3 DNA: TGTGCCAGCAGCTTAGCGCGAGGGGCGGTAGACGGGGGAAATCAGCCCCAGCATTTT; V gene: TRBV7-9; D gene: -; J gene: TRBJ1-5; clone size: few
CDR3 protein: CASSVTSTDTQYF; CDR3 DNA: TGTGCCAGCAGCGTGACTAGCACAGATACGCAGTATTTT; V gene: TRBV9; D gene: -; J gene: TRBJ2-3; clone size: -
CDR3 protein: CASSNPRHKSQAPLHF; CDR3 DNA: TGTGCCAGCAGCAACCCCCGGCACAAGTCCCAGGCACCCCTCCACTTT; V gene: TRBV6-2/TRBV6-3; D gene: -; J gene: TRBJ1-6; clone size: -
CDR3 protein: CASSITDNTEAFF; CDR3 DNA: TGTGCCAGCAGTATAACAGACAACACTGAAGCTTTCTTT; V gene: TRBV12-3/TRBV12-4; D gene: -; J gene: TRBJ1-1; clone size: many
CDR3 protein: CASTAGGTGELFF; CDR3 DNA: TGCGCCAGCACCGCCGGGGGTACCGGGGAGCTGTTTTTT; V gene: TRBV5-1; D gene: -; J gene: TRBJ2-2; clone size: -
CDR3 protein: CSAPGPGGYTF; CDR3 DNA: TGCAGCGCCCCCGGCCCAGGTGGCTACACCTTC; V gene: TRBV29-1; D gene: -; J gene: TRBJ1-2; clone size: few
CDR3 protein: CASSFDRSNQPQHF; CDR3 DNA: TGTGCCAGCAGCTTTGACAGGAGCAATCAGCCCCAGCATTTT; V gene: TRBV11-2; D gene: -; J gene: TRBJ1-5; clone size: -
CDR3 protein: CSVAGEMNTEAFF; CDR3 DNA: TGCAGCGTTGCGGGGGAGATGAACACTGAAGCTTTCTTT; V gene: TRBV29-1; D gene: -; J gene: TRBJ1-1; clone size: -
CDR3 protein: CASSTGTSGETQYF; CDR3 DNA: TGCGCCAGCAGCACCGGGACTAGCGGTGAGACCCAGTACTTC; V gene: TRBV5-1; D gene: TRBD2; J gene: TRBJ2-5; clone size: -
CDR3 protein: CSALAGGKETQYF; CDR3 DNA: TGCAGCGCCTTAGCGGGAGGGAAAGAGACCCAGTACTTC; V gene: TRBV29-1; D gene: TRBD2; J gene: TRBJ2-5; clone size: -
CDR3 protein: CASRTGARVEYF; CDR3 DNA: TGTGCCAGCAGGACAGGGGCCCGCGTGGAGTACTTC; V gene: TRBV28; D gene: TRBD1; J gene: TRBJ2-7; clone size: -
CDR3 protein: CASSTTRGRNEQFF; CDR3 DNA: TGTGCCAGCAGTACGACCAGGGGTCGGAATGAGCAGTTCTTC; V gene: TRBV28; D gene: -; J gene: TRBJ2-1; clone size: -
CDR3 protein: CAWRPPGGPSYEQYF; CDR3 DNA: TGTGCCTGGAGGCCCCCGGGGGGTCCTTCCTACGAGCAGTACTTC; V gene: TRBV30; D gene: TRBD2; J gene: TRBJ2-7; clone size: -
CDR3 protein: CASSQSGTAYEQYF; CDR3 DNA: TGTGCCAGTAGTCAATCCGGGACAGCCTACGAGCAGTACTTC; V gene: TRBV19; D gene: TRBD1; J gene: TRBJ2-7; clone size: -
CDR3 protein: CAWEKGANVGNTIYF; CDR3 DNA: TGTGCCTGGGAGAAGGGGGCCAATGTTGGAAACACCATATATTTT; V gene: TRBV30; D gene: TRBD1; J gene: TRBJ1-3; clone size: -
CDR3 protein: CASSLVQGSYEQYF; CDR3 DNA: TGCGCCAGCAGCTTAGTGCAGGGTAGCTACGAGCAGTACTTC; V gene: TRBV5-1; D gene: -; J gene: TRBJ2-7; clone size: -
CDR3 protein: CASRRLGLAARDEQFF; CDR3 DNA: TGTGCCAGCAGACGCCTTGGGCTAGCGGCCCGGGATGAGCAGTTCTTC; V gene: TRBV28; D gene: TRBD2; J gene: TRBJ2-1; clone size: -
CDR3 protein: CAISESQDLNTEAFF; CDR3 DNA: TGTGCCATCAGTGAGTCGCAAGACTTGAACACTGAAGCTTTCTTT; V gene: TRBV10-3; D gene: -; J gene: TRBJ1-1; clone size: -
CDR3 protein: CASSRENADFHGYTF; CDR3 DNA: TGTGCCAGCTCCCGAGAAAACGCGGACTTTCATGGCTACACCTTC; V gene: TRBV18; D gene: -; J gene: TRBJ1-2; clone size: once
CDR3 protein: CASSQGHQPQHF; CDR3 DNA: TGTGCCAGCAGTCAGGGCCATCAGCCCCAGCATTTT; V gene: TRBV28; D gene: -; J gene: TRBJ1-5; clone size: few
CDR3 protein: CATRGVRVGADTQYF; CDR3 DNA: TGTGCCACTCGGGGGGTCCGGGTTGGGGCAGATACGCAGTATTTT; V gene: TRBV10-3; D gene: TRBD2; J gene: TRBJ2-3; clone size: -
CDR3 protein: CASCTSGTGELFF; CDR3 DNA: TGTGCCAGCTGTACCAGCGGGACCGGGGAGCTGTTTTTT; V gene: TRBV28; D gene: -; J gene: TRBJ2-2; clone size: -
CDR3 protein: CATSGRDSPNQPQHF; CDR3 DNA: TGTGCCACCAGCGGAAGAGACAGTCCAAATCAGCCCCAGCATTTT; V gene: TRBV15; D gene: -; J gene: TRBJ1-5; clone size: -
CDR3 protein: CATSGAATEGYEQFF; CDR3 DNA: TGTGCCACCAGTGGCGCGGCTACTGAGGGTTATGAGCAGTTCTTC; V gene: TRBV24-1; D gene: -; J gene: TRBJ2-1; clone size: -
CDR3 protein: CASSLGIVTENEKLFF; CDR3 DNA: TGCGCCAGCAGCTTGGGTATCGTGACGGAGAATGAAAAACTGTTTTTT; V gene: TRBV5-1; D gene: -; J gene: TRBJ1-4; clone size: -
CDR3 protein: CASRATGTGNGYTF; CDR3 DNA: TGTGCCAGTCGAGCGACCGGGACAGGAAACGGCTACACCTTC; V gene: TRBV6-4; D gene: TRBD1; J gene: TRBJ1-2; clone size: -
CDR3 protein: CASSPNLAGVYEQYF; CDR3 DNA: TGTGCCAGCTCACCGAATCTAGCGGGAGTCTACGAGCAGTACTTC; V gene: TRBV18; D gene: TRBD2; J gene: TRBJ2-7; clone size: -
CDR3 protein: CASSSRAGGIHEQFF; CDR3 DNA: TGTGCCAGCAGTTCCAGAGCGGGAGGGATACATGAGCAGTTCTTC; V gene: TRBV6-4; D gene: TRBD2; J gene: TRBJ2-1; clone size: -
CDR3 protein: CASSYSTGGQPQHF; CDR3 DNA: TGTGCCAGCAGTTACTCCACAGGGGGTCAGCCCCAGCATTTT; V gene: TRBV6-2/TRBV6-3; D gene: TRBD1; J gene: TRBJ1-5; clone size: once
CDR3 protein: CASSPTVGRGNEQFF; CDR3 DNA: TGTGCCAGCAGCCCCACCGTCGGGAGAGGCAATGAGCAGTTCTTC; V gene: TRBV3-1/TRBV3-2; D gene: -; J gene: TRBJ2-1; clone size: -
CDR3 protein: CASLGRDYGYTF; CDR3 DNA: TGTGCCAGCCTCGGGAGAGACTATGGCTACACCTTC; V gene: TRBV5-4; D gene: -; J gene: TRBJ1-2; clone size: -
CDR3 protein: CASSPVGGRSGSYNEQFF; CDR3 DNA: TGTGCCAGCAGCCCCGTGGGCGGACGTAGCGGGAGTTACAATGAGCAGTTCTTC; V gene: TRBV7-3; D gene: TRBD2; J gene: TRBJ2-1; clone size: -
CDR3 protein: CASTGNTEAFF; CDR3 DNA: TGTGCCAGTACAGGGAACACTGAAGCTTTCTTT; V gene: TRBV7-9; D gene: -; J gene: TRBJ1-1; clone size: -
CDR3 protein: CASSLGGAGELFF; CDR3 DNA: TGTGCCAGCAGCTTAGGCGGGGCCGGGGAGCTGTTTTTT; V gene: TRBV7-9; D gene: -; J gene: TRBJ2-2; clone size: once
CDR3 protein: CASRTSGVRGPSYNEQFF; CDR3 DNA: TGTGCCAGCAGGACTAGCGGTGTGAGAGGACCCTCCTACAATGAGCAGTTCTTC; V gene: TRBV5-6; D gene: TRBD2; J gene: TRBJ2-1; clone size: once
CDR3 protein: CASSFGRGVHQPQHF; CDR3 DNA: TGTGCCAGCAGCTTTGGGCGGGGTGTCCATCAGCCCCAGCATTTT; V gene: TRBV7-2; D gene: -; J gene: TRBJ1-5; clone size: -
CDR3 protein: CAWSPDMTGELFF; CDR3 DNA: TGTGCCTGGAGTCCTGACATGACCGGGGAGCTGTTTTTT; V gene: TRBV30; D gene: -; J gene: TRBJ2-2; clone size: once
CDR3 protein: CASSPGQPPDEQYF; CDR3 DNA: TGTGCCAGCTCACCGGGCCAGCCCCCTGACGAGCAGTACTTC; V gene: TRBV18; D gene: -; J gene: TRBJ2-7; clone size: once
CDR3 protein: CAWSALGLGKQFF; CDR3 DNA: TGTGCCTGGAGTGCCTTGGGGCTCGGTAAGCAGTTCTTC; V gene: TRBV30; D gene: -; J gene: TRBJ2-1; clone size: -
CDR3 protein: CASSLTTGRGSPLHF; CDR3 DNA: TGCGCCAGCAGCTTAACTACAGGGAGAGGATCACCCCTCCACTTT; V gene: TRBV5-1; D gene: -; J gene: TRBJ1-6; clone size: -
CDR3 protein: CASSEPAGGKGNEQFF; CDR3 DNA: TGTGCCAGCAGTGAACCCGCGGGAGGGAAGGGGAATGAGCAGTTCTTC; V gene: TRBV25-1; D gene: TRBD2; J gene: TRBJ2-1; clone size: -
CDR3 protein: CASSLEQGWTEAFF; CDR3 DNA: TGTGCCAGCAGCTTAGAACAGGGTTGGACTGAAGCTTTCTTT; V gene: TRBV7-2; D gene: -; J gene: TRBJ1-1; clone size: once
CDR3 protein: CASSSRHKGDGYTF; CDR3 DNA: TGTGCCAGCAGCTCCAGACATAAGGGAGATGGCTACACCTTC; V gene: TRBV11-2; D gene: -; J gene: TRBJ1-2; clone size: few
CDR3 protein: CASSQASVGSNTGELFF; CDR3 DNA: TGCGCCAGCAGCCAAGCTAGCGTTGGATCGAACACCGGGGAGCTGTTTTTT; V gene: TRBV4-3; D gene: -; J gene: TRBJ2-2; clone size: -
CDR3 protein: CASSLPRGLAGMDGETQYF; CDR3 DNA: TGTGCCAGCAGCCTTCCCCGGGGCCTAGCGGGAATGGATGGAGAGACCCAGTACTTC; V gene: TRBV7-9; D gene: TRBD2; J gene: TRBJ2-5; clone size: -
CDR3 protein: CAISSGRLNEQFF; CDR3 DNA: TGTGCCATCTCGAGCGGGAGGTTAAATGAGCAGTTCTTC; V gene: TRBV27; D gene: TRBD2; J gene: TRBJ2-1; clone size: -